This TCR beta chain appears in the sequencing data of a study of cytomegalovirus exposure and HLA in healthy donors. Study results and limitations: Published work reported that the classifier diagnosed cytomegalovirus status with high specificity and sensitivity. A later examination showed that TCR association rates differed by HLA locus, with DRB1 most and HLA-C fewest.

V was shortened by 3 bases and J by 0 bases, with 15 bases between the two germline ends. The germline gives CDR1 KGHSH, CDR2 LQKENI. This CDR3 is 16 amino acids long. It was with 60 Vbeta and 13 Jbeta primers that the PCR ran. Only in-frame clones appear in the TCRdb table, and some are missing; sequencing was by immunoSEQ multiplex PCR. The sample shows 95,000 to 110,000 clones, roughly 77% of them seen only once. As regards this clone: What it binds is unknown.

This receptor was identified in a woman aged 18-29 years in good health and CMV-seropositive. The rearrangement links TRBV18 to TRBJ2-7; weak D call: TRBD1 (5 bases). Sequenced sample: PBMCs. In nucleotides, the CDR3 is TGTGCCAGCTCACCCAGAAACAGGATCAGCTCCTACGAGCAGTACTTC. Its translation: CASSPRNRISSYEQYF.